Given below is one TCR beta chain in context. The ends were cut back, 1 base at V and 5 bases at J, with 8 bases in the middle. The CDR3 runs to 13 residues. Germline CDR1 KGHDR, CDR2 SFDVKD. This specimen comes from a study of blood T cell repertoires in COVID-19. In the study overall: Both acute and convalescent COVID-19 samples were obtained from the United States, Italy and Spain. Sources were T cells, B-cell-depleted T cells, or PBMCs; the material itself was cDNA or gDNA.

Measured with immunoSEQ multiplex PCR; TCRdb has only the in-frame clones, and not every one. The sample lists 95,000 to 150,000 clones; approximately 87% were seen once. The material sequenced was peripheral blood. The rearrangement uses TRBV24-1 and TRBJ2-7, with a tentative D call TRBD1 (5 bases). This TCR was sampled from a woman in her forties or fifties with acute or convalescent COVID-19. For the CDR3, the DNA is TGTGCCACCAGTGATTTATGGGGCCACGAGCAGTACTTC. Translating it yields CATSDLWGHEQYF.